This T cell receptor beta chain was documented in a study of blood T cells in healthy people across ages. Background on the study: About one barcoded TCR beta cDNA was captured per two T cells.

A J-beta primer mix and a sample-barcoded 5' primer were used in a second PCR of about 7 to 12 cycles. TCRdb re-called the 5' RACE reads through MiXCR, storing one row per CDR3 protein. There are around 1.5 million distinct CDR3 sequences in the sample; around 59% occur only once, and over 6.5% lies in the top ten. Only a few counts were recorded for this clonotype. The germline gene is not matched at one end of the junction; a read error may be the cause. PBMCs numbering at least 7 million were isolated per sample. The clonotype comes from a man aged 18 to 29 in good health. The sample taken for sequencing was blood.

Here the CDR3 reads CASSNSRTSGTYNEQFF. The CDR3 nucleotides are TGTGCCAGCAGTAACTCCAGGACTAGCGGAACCTACAATGAGCAGTTCTTC. The chain couples TRBV6-6 to TRBJ2-1, with 10 positions matching TRBD2. Germline CDR1 MNHNY, CDR2 SVGAGI (reference sequence). The CDR3 runs 17 residues.